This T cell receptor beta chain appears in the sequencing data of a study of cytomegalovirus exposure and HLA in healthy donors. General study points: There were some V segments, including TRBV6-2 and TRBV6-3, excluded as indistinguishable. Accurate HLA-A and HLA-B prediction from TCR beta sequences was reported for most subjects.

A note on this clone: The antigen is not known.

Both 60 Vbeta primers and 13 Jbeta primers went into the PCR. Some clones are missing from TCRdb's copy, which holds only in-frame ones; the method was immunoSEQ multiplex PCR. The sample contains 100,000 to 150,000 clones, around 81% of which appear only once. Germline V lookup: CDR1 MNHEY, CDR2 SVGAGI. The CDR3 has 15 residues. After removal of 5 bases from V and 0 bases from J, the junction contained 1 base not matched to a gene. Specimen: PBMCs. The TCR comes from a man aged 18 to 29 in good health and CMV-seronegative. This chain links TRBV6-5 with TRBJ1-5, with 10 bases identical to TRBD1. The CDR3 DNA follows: TGTGCCAGCAGTAGGACAGGGGGTAGCAATCAGCCCCAGCATTTT. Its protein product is CASSRTGGSNQPQHF.